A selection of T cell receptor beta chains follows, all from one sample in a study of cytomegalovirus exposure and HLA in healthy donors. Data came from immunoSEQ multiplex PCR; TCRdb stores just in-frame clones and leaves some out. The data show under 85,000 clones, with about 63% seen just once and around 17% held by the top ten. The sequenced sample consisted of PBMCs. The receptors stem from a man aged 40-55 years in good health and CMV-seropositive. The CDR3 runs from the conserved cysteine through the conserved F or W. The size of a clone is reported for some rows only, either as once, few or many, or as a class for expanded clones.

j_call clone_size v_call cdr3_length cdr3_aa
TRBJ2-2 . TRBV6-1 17 CASSEYAGGLYTGELFF
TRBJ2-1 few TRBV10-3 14 CAISEVGPYNEQFF
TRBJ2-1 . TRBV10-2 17 CASSGPGTSGGAGEQFF
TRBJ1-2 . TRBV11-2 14 CASSLDREVYGYTF
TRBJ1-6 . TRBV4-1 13 CASSQGPYSPLHF
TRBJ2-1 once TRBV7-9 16 CSSSLGGGRAYNEQFF
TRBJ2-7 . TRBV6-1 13 CASSPGTRYEQYF
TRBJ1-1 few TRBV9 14 CASSVSGENTEAFF
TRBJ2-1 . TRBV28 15 CASSTGTGERYEQFF
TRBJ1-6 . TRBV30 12 CAWRDWNSPLHF
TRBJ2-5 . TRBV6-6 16 CASSTGSGGAQGTQYF
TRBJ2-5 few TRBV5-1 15 CASSLAITGPETQYF
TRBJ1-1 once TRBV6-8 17 CARRRDRPLRENTEAFF
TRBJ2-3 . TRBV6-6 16 CASSYSYDNGADTQYF
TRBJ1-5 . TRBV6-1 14 CASSEAGFNQPQHF
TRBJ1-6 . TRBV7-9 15 CSSSPRQAGDSPLHF
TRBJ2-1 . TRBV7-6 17 CASSRTPTGGQGNEQFF
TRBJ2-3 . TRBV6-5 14 CASSRTASTDTQYF
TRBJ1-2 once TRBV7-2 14 CASSRDREDYGYTF
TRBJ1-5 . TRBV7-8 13 CASSKDRDQPQHF
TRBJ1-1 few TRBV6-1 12 CASSEYQSEAFF
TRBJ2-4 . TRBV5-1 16 CASSQTSGLAKNIQYF
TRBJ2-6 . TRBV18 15 CASSPEALGANVLTF
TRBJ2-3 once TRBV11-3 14 CASSFTRVADTQYF